Below, one TCR beta chain is given with its context. This clone was detected a few times. The specificity of this receptor is unknown. No base-level quality is on record; no much larger clone is a single base apart. This sample was included in a study of beta chain features in type 1 diabetes (dated by TCRdb to between 2018 and 2020). For the study in its entirety: Mean age, gender distribution, total cell number and subset yield did not differ between patients and healthy donors. A total of under 140,000,000 sorted cells were examined across all samples, and the number of cells per subset was strongly correlated with RNA yield. Naive and central memory subsets were obtained from all 30 or so donors, but regulatory and stem cell-like memory subsets were isolated from only 8 patients and 8 healthy donors. The study compared the TCRB repertoires of sorted circulating CD4+ T cell subsets in recently diagnosed type 1 diabetes patients with those in matched healthy donors.

All of the isolated RNA was reverse transcribed with the High Capacity cDNA Reverse Transcription Kit, so expressed TCRB transcripts were sequenced. Naive, central memory and regulatory T cell samples underwent deep immunoSEQ sequencing, averaging approximately 3.3 million total reads per sample. After sorted cells were lysed in RLT buffer, RNA was extracted with DNase-treated RNeasy Micro or Mini kits, with the choice depending on cell number. To prevent cross-contamination, every cell subset was processed on its own, while patient and healthy donor samples were processed together. The immunoSEQ multiplex PCR was used to amplify TCRB sequences from cDNA, generating 87-bp fragments that spanned the CDR3 region. Amplicons were sequenced on the Illumina HiSeq platform. In the source study's methods: PCR bias was computationally corrected using synthetic template baselines, reads within Hamming distance 2 were collapsed, and singletons that could not be merged were discarded. By aligning reads against IMGT, V, D and J genes, CDR3 length, and insertions or deletions at six rearrangement sites were assigned. Within each subset, clonotype counts were normalized to sorted cell number, after which true diversity and Gini coefficients were computed with the tcR R package. The overlap coefficient, calculated on TCRB nucleotide sequences, was used to quantify repertoire sharing. Out-of-frame TCRB sequences from naive cells were analyzed as a proxy for the pre-selection repertoire. TCRdb limited this immuneACCESS table to in-frame rearrangements with V and J called. A share of clones is missing; checked studies link under half to unresolved V genes, and the rest is unexplained. V and J calls and clone size are as listed in that table; D and trimming were resolved from the DNA. The table for this sample lists approximately 340,000 clones; roughly 16% of them were counted only once. About 0.02% of the sample is in the top ten clones.

General findings and caveats noted by the study authors: At VDJ recombination sites, type 1 diabetes patients had fewer insertions and more deleted nucleotides, which implies abnormalities in thymic rearrangement. Shorter templates might have been favored by PCR, but patient and control samples were amplified and corrected together, so both groups would have been affected equally by any skew. In all four CD4+ subsets, TCRB CDR3 length was moderately but significantly shorter in type 1 diabetes patients. Sequencing cDNA rather than genomic DNA could over-represent highly expressing activated cells, although activation and CD3 levels did not differ between groups. Naive, central memory and regulatory TCRB repertoires appeared to be more similar among patients than among healthy donors. Because the HLA sub-analyses included only small numbers of individuals, any influence of HLA type on TCRB rearrangement was left unresolved.

Based on the germline V gene, the CDR1 and CDR2 sequences are MGHDK and SYGVNS. V is pared back by 9 bases and J by 5 bases, with 16 bases lying between the germline termini. Taken from cysteine to phenylalanine, the CDR3 has 13 residues. This entry keeps only the CDR3 DNA: 39 bases, framed from base 1. Each donor gave one peripheral blood draw, approximately 0.11 L on average, collected into heparinised tubes. Naive, central memory, regulatory and stem cell-like memory CD4+ T cells were sorted on a BD FACSAria II using a panel including CD45RO, CCR7, CD25, CD127, CD95 and CD27. All sorted populations exceeded 95% purity. PBMCs were separated immediately by Lymphoprep density gradient centrifugation and were stained directly, without being cultured. To minimize batch effects, samples were stained and sorted in pairs, one healthy donor with one patient per experiment.

The rearrangement combines TRBV25-1 with TRBJ2-5, with a tentative D gene TRBD2 over 5 matching bases. Material: naive CD4+ T cells from blood. Explained via the paper, the cell subset or site label denotes: true naive CD4+ T cells. This clonotype was sampled from a woman younger than 30 in good health. The DNA sequence is given as TGTGCCAGACGGCCCCCGGGAAGGGAGACCCAGTACTTC. This sequence encodes CARRPPGRETQYF.